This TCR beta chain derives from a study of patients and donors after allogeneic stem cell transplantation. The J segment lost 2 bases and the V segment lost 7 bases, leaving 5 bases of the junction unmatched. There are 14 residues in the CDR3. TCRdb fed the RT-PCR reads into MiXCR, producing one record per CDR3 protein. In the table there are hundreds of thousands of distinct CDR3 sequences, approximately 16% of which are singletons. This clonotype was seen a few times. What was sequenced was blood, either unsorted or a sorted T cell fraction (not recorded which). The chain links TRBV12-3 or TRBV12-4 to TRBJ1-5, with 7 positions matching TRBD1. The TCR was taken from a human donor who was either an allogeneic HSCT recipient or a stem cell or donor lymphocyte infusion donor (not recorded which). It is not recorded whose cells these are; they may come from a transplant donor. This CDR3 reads CASTPGQGNQPQHF. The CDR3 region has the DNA TGTGCCAGCACCCCAGGACAGGGCAATCAGCCCCAGCATTTT.